The 27 T cell receptor beta chains listed next were all sequenced from one sample in a study of regulatory T cells (dated by TCRdb to 2017 to 2018). General findings and caveats noted by the study authors: Conventional CD4+ T cells from CD3G-deficient patients were enriched for hydrophobic residues at CDR3 positions 6 and 7, suggesting more self-reactive specificities.

Library method: the immunoSEQ multiplex PCR assay. For the multiplex PCR, 52 forward TRBV primers and 13 reverse TRBJ primers were used, and amplification bias was corrected with both assay-based and computational methods. TCRdb mirrors the immuneACCESS table, restricted to in-frame sequences. Some clones are absent from its copies; in checked studies, under half trace to an unresolved V gene, and the reason for the others is unknown. The sample profile shows 25,000 to 35,000 clones; around 90% of them were found once. 1.5% to 1.9% of the sample is taken by the ten largest. Their recognized antigens are unknown. The sequencing input was conventional CD4+ T cells sorted from blood. The origin of the receptors is a person aged 18 to 30 with CD3G deficiency.

The chain has TRBV27 and TRBJ2-2; TRBD1 is a possible D gene (6 bases). CDR3 length: 14 residues. CDR1 and CDR2 (germline): MNHEY, SMNVEV (reference sequence). The ends were cut back, 8 bases at V and 1 base at J, with 11 bases in the middle. CDR3 nucleotide sequence: TGTGCCAGCGCATTACAGGGGAACACCGGGGAGCTGTTTTTT. Translating it yields CASALQGNTGELFF.

Only one count was recorded for this clone. The rearrangement joins TRBV7-9 to TRBJ2-7; the D gene is possibly TRBD1 (6 bases). The CDR3 contains 15 residues. Germline assignment: CDR1 SEHNR and CDR2 FQNEAQ (reference sequence). The germline V and J ends were trimmed by 5 bases and 3 bases, with 17 bases remaining between them. CDR3: CASSLGVQGHYEQYF. The CDR3 DNA follows: TGTGCCAGCAGCCTGGGGGTACAGGGACACTACGAGCAGTACTTC.

This clone was detected a few times. The gene calls are TRBV7-8 and TRBJ2-7; D perhaps matches TRBD2 (5 bases). V was trimmed by 1 base and J by 5 bases, leaving 12 bases between them. Germline V CDR1 and CDR2: SGHVS, FQNEAQ. This CDR3 is built from 14 residues. Written as DNA, the CDR3 is TGTGCCAGCAGCTTAGACGGGGAAACGAACGAGCAGTACTTC. This encodes CASSLDGETNEQYF.

This clone was seen only once. This chain joins TRBV19 and TRBJ1-1, with 7 nucleotides matching TRBD1. V lost 7 bases, J lost 5 bases, and 10 bases stayed unmatched. The CDR3 runs to 14 residues. CDR1 and CDR2 (germline): LNHDA, SQIVND (reference sequence). The CDR3 DNA reads TGTGCCAGTAAGGAACAGGGGTTAGGTACTGAAGCTTTCTTT. It codes for CASKEQGLGTEAFF.

The V gene is TRBV5-1, the J gene TRBJ1-2, with D possibly TRBD1 on 5 matching bases. This CDR3 has 14 amino acids. In germline, CDR1 is SGHRS, CDR2 YFSETQ. The V gene lost 0 bases and the J gene lost 4 bases, with 10 bases spanning the gap. This CDR3 reads CASSLGGEGYGYTF. The CDR3 nucleotides are TGCGCCAGCAGCTTGGGAGGGGAAGGCTATGGCTACACCTTC. Combining the CDR3 with reference TRBV5-1 and TRBJ1-2 gives the whole variable domain KAGVTQTPRYLIKTRGQQVTLSCSPISGHRSVSWYQQTPGQGLQFLFEYFSETQRNKGNFPGRFSGRQFSNSRSEMNVSTLELGDSALYLCASSLGGEGYGYTFGSGTRLTVV.

The V and J genes are TRBV18 and TRBJ1-1; 8 positions match TRBD1. V shed 2 bases and J 0 bases; nucleotides not matched to a gene: 2. The CDR3 totals 15 residues. Per germline, CDR1 KGHSH and CDR2 LQKENI. The CDR3 DNA sequence: TGTGCCAGCTCACCAGGGGACAGGATGAACACTGAAGCTTTCTTT. Encoded protein: CASSPGDRMNTEAFF.

The chain employs TRBV28 and TRBJ1-2; possibly TRBD1 for D (5 bases). This CDR3 contains 13 residues. Per the germline V gene, CDR1 is MDHEN and CDR2 is SYDVKM. Trimming shortened V by 2 bases and J by 8 bases, and 12 bases separated the two germline ends. DNA of the CDR3: TGTGCCAGCAGTTTAAACCACGGGGGGGGCTACACCTTC. Translating gives CASSLNHGGGYTF.

This sequence joins TRBV9 and TRBJ1-5; TRBD1 matches 10 bases. V dropped 2 bases and J dropped 2; count of bases not matched to a gene: 7. This CDR3 contains 17 residues. In germline, CDR1 is SGDLS, CDR2 YYNGEE. CDR3 sequence reads: CASSVGTGELGNQPQHF. The CDR3 coding sequence is TGTGCCAGCAGCGTCGGGACAGGGGAATTGGGCAATCAGCCCCAGCATTTT.

V usage is TRBV19 and J usage is TRBJ1-5; no definite D call. Germline V lookup: CDR1 LNHDA, CDR2 SQIVND (reference sequence). V was clipped by 6 bases and J by 0 bases, with 6 bases between them. This CDR3 spans 13 amino acids. In nucleotides, the CDR3 is TGTGCCAGTAGGGACTATAGCAATCAGCCCCAGCATTTT. The encoded protein is CASRDYSNQPQHF.

V gene TRBV6-1 combines with J gene TRBJ2-3; possibly TRBD1 or TRBD2 for D (5 bases each). The germline V and J ends were trimmed by 7 bases and 5 bases, with 19 bases remaining between them. The germline V gene encodes CDR1 MNHNS and CDR2 SASEGT. CDR3 length equals 15 residues. The DNA for the CDR3 is TGTGCCAGCAATTTAGGGACCCAGGGTGGAGATACGCAGTATTTT. This translates into CASNLGTQGGDTQYF.

This chain connects TRBV5-1 to TRBJ1-1; D is undetermined. Trimming stripped 0 bases from V and 2 bases from J, with 11 bases between. The CDR3 sequence is 15 residues long. Germline V CDR1 and CDR2: SGHRS, YFSETQ. CDR3 region: CASSLGRRGNTEAFF. As DNA, the CDR3 is TGCGCCAGCAGCTTGGGGCGGCGAGGAAACACTGAAGCTTTCTTT.

The chain links TRBV28 to TRBJ1-4; TRBD1 might be the D (6 bases). The CDR3 has 14 amino acids. CDR1 MDHEN and CDR2 SYDVKM come from the germline V gene. V was clipped by 3 bases and J by 7 bases, with 12 bases between them. CDR3 sequence (DNA): TGTGCCAGCAGTTTTACAGGGATGGGTGAAAAACTGTTTTTT. Its protein product is CASSFTGMGEKLFF.

This clone appeared a single time. The J gene is TRBJ2-3, the V gene TRBV19; 10 nucleotides match TRBD2. Germline V gives CDR1 LNHDA, CDR2 SQIVND (reference sequence). Losses at the gene ends were 3 bases for V and 3 bases for J; bases not matched to a gene: 3. The CDR3 contains 15 residues. The CDR3 bases are TGTGCCAGTAGTATCGGAGCGGGAGGGACAGATACGCAGTATTTT. Translating gives CASSIGAGGTDTQYF.

The V call is TRBV7-2, the J call TRBJ2-7; D is unresolved. Germline loops: CDR1 SGHTA, CDR2 FQGNSA. V was trimmed by 3 bases and J by 1 base, leaving 4 bases between them. The CDR3 is made up of 12 amino acids. In nucleotides, the CDR3 is TGTGCCAGCAGCTTCCCTTCCTACGAGCAGTACTTC. Translated: CASSFPSYEQYF. The full variable domain, in which reference TRBV7-2 and TRBJ2-7 provide the parts outside the CDR3, is GAGVSQSPSNKVTEKGKDVELRCDPISGHTALYWYRQSLGQGLEFLIYFQGNSAPDKSGLPSDRFSAERTGGSVSTLTIQRTQQEDSAVYLCASSFPSYEQYFGPGTRLTVT.

The chain couples TRBV6-5 to TRBJ2-1, with 8 bases aligning to TRBD2. This CDR3 spans 14 amino acids. The V segment lost 6 bases and the J segment 9 bases; nucleotides outside the gene matches: 10. The germline V gene encodes CDR1 MNHEY and CDR2 SVGAGI. The CDR3 nucleotides read TGTGCCAGCAGGAAGGCGGGGGGTTCCAGTGAGCAGTTCTTC. Protein product: CASRKAGGSSEQFF.

In its sample, this clone was seen once. The chain carries TRBV6-6 and TRBJ1-1; D unclear. The CDR3 has 14 amino acids. The germline V gene encodes CDR1 MNHNY and CDR2 SVGAGI (reference sequence). Deletions cut 2 bases from V and 1 base from J, with 8 bases between. CDR3 in DNA: TGTGCCAGCAGTTACGCGGTATCGAACACTGAAGCTTTCTTT. Translating gives CASSYAVSNTEAFF.

The chain couples TRBV28 to TRBJ2-7, with D maybe TRBD2 (5 bases). Germline V gene data show CDR1 as MDHEN and CDR2 as SYDVKM. V was cut by 6 bases and J by 2 bases, with 11 bases left in between. This CDR3 has 13 amino acids. The CDR3 region is CASSLSGPYEQYF. The CDR3, as DNA: TGTGCCAGCAGCCTAAGCGGCCCCTACGAGCAGTACTTC.

The chain uses TRBV30 and TRBJ2-5; the D gene is possibly TRBD2 (5 bases). Trimming removed 5 bases at V and 1 base at J, with 11 bases between. The germline V gene has CDR1 GTSNPN and CDR2 SVGIG (reference sequence). The CDR3 totals 13 residues. The CDR3: CAWSIGVQETQYF. The CDR3 DNA is TGTGCCTGGTCCATCGGGGTCCAAGAGACCCAGTACTTC.

This clone was seen a single time. The gene calls are TRBV7-9 and TRBJ2-3; no definite D call. The V end was cut by 1 base, the J end by 1 base, with 3 bases between. The CDR3 loop spans 13 amino acids. Germline V CDR1 and CDR2: SEHNR, FQNEAQ (reference sequence). The CDR3 reads CASSLDGTDTQYF. In DNA, the CDR3 is TGTGCCAGCAGCTTAGATGGCACAGATACGCAGTATTTT.

V is TRBV10-3 and J is TRBJ1-5, with D uncertain. Germline assignment: CDR1 ENHRY and CDR2 SYGVKD. The CDR3 sequence is 14 residues long. Trimming removed 4 bases from V and 5 bases from J, with 12 bases in between. The CDR3 DNA sequence: TGTGCCATCAGTGTAAAGGGCTCGGATCAGCCCCAGCATTTT. It translates to CAISVKGSDQPQHF.

The chain recombines TRBV28 with TRBJ1-4; weak D call: TRBD1 (5 bases). The CDR3 spans 15 residues. V was trimmed by 4 bases and J by 8 bases, leaving 17 bases between them. Per the germline V gene, CDR1 is MDHEN and CDR2 is SYDVKM. The CDR3 reads CASSSLPAGIEKLFF. The CDR3 region has the DNA TGTGCCAGCAGTTCCCTCCCGGCAGGGATCGAAAAACTGTTTTTT.

V is TRBV4-3 and J is TRBJ1-2; 7 bases fit TRBD1. Germline trimming cut 1 base from V and 1 base from J; bases unmatched to any gene: 6. Per germline, CDR1 LGHNA and CDR2 YSLEER. The CDR3 has 16 amino acids. CDR3 nucleotide sequence: TGCGCCAGCAGCCAAGCCCGGGACAGTCTTAACTATGGCTACACCTTC. Its protein is CASSQARDSLNYGYTF.

This chain uses TRBV2 with TRBJ2-3; unclear D gene. Per the germline V gene, CDR1 is SNHLY and CDR2 is FYNNEI. The CDR3 sequence is 14 residues long. Trimming shortened V by 7 bases and J by 0 bases, and 11 bases separated the two germline ends. The CDR3 DNA is TGTGCCAGCAAGGGCAGGCTTAGCACAGATACGCAGTATTTT. Its protein is CASKGRLSTDTQYF.

This chain uses TRBV10-3 with TRBJ2-7; 8 bases map to TRBD2. The V gene end was trimmed by 10 bases and the J gene end by 4 bases; junction bases not matched to a gene: 6. CDR1 is ENHRY, CDR2 SYGVKD, per germline. The CDR3 is 12 residues long. The CDR3, as DNA: TGTGCCAGCGGGAGGAGCGGGTACGAGCAGTACTTC. Amino acid sequence: CASGRSGYEQYF.

The rearrangement links TRBV11-2 to TRBJ2-2; D gene ambiguous. This CDR3 has 13 amino acids. The germline V gene encodes CDR1 SGHAT and CDR2 FQNNGV. The V gene lost 5 bases and the J gene lost 6 bases, with 10 bases spanning the gap. The CDR3 bases are TGTGCCAGCAGCCGCGGAAGGGCCGGGGAGCTGTTTTTT. This sequence encodes CASSRGRAGELFF.

The chain joins TRBV28 to TRBJ2-7, with 8 nucleotides matching TRBD1. Germline V gives CDR1 MDHEN, CDR2 SYDVKM. The CDR3 has 15 amino acids. Trimming took 8 bases from V and 7 from J; bases not matched to a gene: 16. The CDR3, as DNA: TGTGCCAGCTCCAGCCCGGACAGGGCGTTTGGGGAGCAGTACTTC. It yields the protein CASSSPDRAFGEQYF. The full variable domain, its missing parts supplied by reference TRBV28 and TRBJ2-7, is DVKVTQSSRYLVKRTGEKVFLECVQDMDHENMFWYRQDPGLGLRLIYFSYDVKMKEKGDIPEGYSVSREKKERFSLILESASTNQTSMYLCASSSPDRAFGEQYFGPGTRLTVT.

This clone was seen a single time. This chain joins TRBV29-1 and TRBJ1-1; a possible D gene is TRBD1 (5 bases). V was shortened by 6 bases and J by 5 bases, with 19 bases between the two germline ends. Germline CDR1 reads SQVTM; CDR2 reads ANQGSEA. The CDR3 covers 14 residues. Here the CDR3 DNA reads TGCAGCGTAGGGCTCAGGGCGTGGGGAACTGAAGCTTTCTTT. Protein product: CSVGLRAWGTEAFF.